This entry lists 4 T cell receptor beta chains sequenced from one sample in a study of CD8 T cells in Susac syndrome. Random hexamers served to reverse transcribe about 0.45 to 1 ug RNA. TCRdb reprocessed the immunoSEQ multiplex PCR reads with MiXCR, giving one entry per CDR3 protein. Of about 240,000 distinct CDR3 sequences listed, almost 97% were seen once; the top ten hold under 0.12%. Material for sequencing was CD4+ T cells from PBMCs. All receptors derive from a human donor with Susac syndrome.

V and J are TRBV12-3 or TRBV12-4 and TRBJ1-2; weak D call: TRBD1 (5 bases). The CDR3 loop spans 13 amino acids. V was clipped by 3 bases and J by 7 bases, with 12 bases between them. CDR3 bases: TGTGCCAGCAGTTTCCCCGGGGGTCGTGGCTACACCTTC. Translating it yields CASSFPGGRGYTF.

This rearrangement joins TRBV5-4 to TRBJ2-1; D not resolved. CDR3 length: 15 amino acids. The V gene's germline CDR1 is SGHNT and CDR2 YYREEE (reference sequence). The ends were cut back, 4 bases at V and 0 bases at J, with 11 bases in the middle. CDR3 DNA: TGTGCCAGCAGCGTCGTGGGCAGCTCCTACAATGAGCAGTTCTTC. This codes for CASSVVGSSYNEQFF.

The V call is TRBV29-1, the J call TRBJ2-3; the match to TRBD1 covers 9 bases. The CDR3 runs to 15 residues. Germline loops: CDR1 SQVTM, CDR2 ANQGSEA. Unmatched junction bases numbered 8, after V lost 4 bases and J lost 3 bases. The CDR3 loop reads CSVVRPDRGTDTQYF. CDR3 nucleotides: TGCAGCGTTGTGCGACCCGACAGGGGGACAGATACGCAGTATTTT.

The chain's CDR3 is CASSQDLTPRYGYTF. CDR3 DNA sequence: TGCGCCAGCAGCCAAGATCTAACGCCCCGATATGGCTACACCTTC. The chain couples TRBV4-1 to TRBJ1-2; D is ambiguous. Germline-derived CDR1 and CDR2 are MGHRA and YSYEKL. CDR3 length: 15 residues. The V end was cut by 0 bases, the J end by 5 bases, with 13 bases between.